These 32 T cell receptor beta chains were all obtained from the same sample, sequenced in a study of beta chain features in type 1 diabetes. The study's findings and limits: Moderate yet significant TCRB CDR3 shortening was seen in Type 1 diabetes patients in all four CD4+ subsets.

The isolated RNA, all of it, was reverse transcribed, so expressed TCRB transcripts were what got sequenced. Produced via immunoSEQ multiplex PCR; TCRdb's table is partial and in-frame only. The table has approximately 170,000 clones, less than 9.5% seen once; the top ten hold 0.94%. No antigen is known for these receptors. The sample comprised central memory CD4+ T cells from blood. These receptor sequences come from a middle-aged woman with type 1 diabetes.

In its sample, this clone was seen a few times. The chain links TRBV11-3 to TRBJ1-1, with D uncertain. Germline V CDR1 and CDR2: SGHNT, YENEEA. The CDR3 totals 12 residues. V shed 3 bases and J shed 1 base, with 3 bases lying between them. The CDR3, as DNA: TGTGCCAGCAGCTTCCGGAACACTGAAGCTTTCTTT. It specifies CASSFRNTEAFF.

This clone came up a few times. The identical CDR3 is also encoded by other nucleotide sequences in the sample. The rearrangement links TRBV18 to TRBJ2-7; a weak D match, TRBD1 (6 bases). CDR1 KGHSH and CDR2 LQKENI come from the germline V gene. The length of the CDR3 is 14 residues. Trimming took 2 bases from V and 4 from J, leaving 12 bases between them. CDR3 region: CASSPRQGTYEQYF. The CDR3 coding sequence is TGTGCCAGCTCACCAAGGCAGGGGACGTACGAGCAGTACTTC.

The chain combines TRBV7-9 with TRBJ2-2, with a weak D call TRBD2 (6 bases). The CDR3 runs to 15 residues. Trimming took 5 bases from V and 2 from J, leaving 12 bases between them. Germline-derived CDR1 and CDR2 are SEHNR and FQNEAQ (reference sequence). CDR3 bases: TGTGCCAGCAGCCCTACTAGCTTAAACACCGGGGAGCTGTTTTTT. Translated: CASSPTSLNTGELFF.

This clone was picked up a small number of times. This chain joins TRBV2 and TRBJ2-2; D is uncertain. This CDR3 region has 12 residues. In germline, CDR1 is SNHLY, CDR2 FYNNEI. V was shortened by 5 bases and J by 5 bases, with 6 bases between the two germline ends. CDR3 sequence (DNA): TGTGCCAGCAGTCTATATACCGGGGAGCTGTTTTTT. Its translation: CASSLYTGELFF.

The chain employs TRBV11-1 and TRBJ2-1; 13 bases match TRBD2. The CDR3 has 17 amino acids. Per the germline V gene, CDR1 is SGHAT and CDR2 is FQDESV (reference sequence). Trimming took 5 bases from V and 3 from J; bases not matched to a gene: 7. The CDR3 bases are TGTGCCAGCAGCGGGCAACTAGCGGGGGGGATCTACAATGAGCAGTTCTTC. Protein sequence: CASSGQLAGGIYNEQFF.

The chain uses TRBV9 and TRBJ2-2; no reliable D call. Trimming removed 4 bases at V and 0 bases at J, with 10 bases between. This CDR3 contains 15 residues. From germline, CDR1 is SGDLS and CDR2 YYNGEE. The CDR3 DNA follows: TGTGCCAGCAGCCCTTCAGGTACGAACACCGGGGAGCTGTTTTTT. Its translation: CASSPSGTNTGELFF.

This chain connects TRBV7-2 to TRBJ2-4; D not certain. The CDR3 is 13 residues long. V lost 5 bases and J lost 5, with 10 bases in between. Germline assignment: CDR1 SGHTA and CDR2 FQGNSA. This CDR3 reads CASSPRQENIQYF. CDR3 DNA: TGTGCCAGCAGCCCCCGTCAGGAAAACATTCAGTACTTC.

The V call is TRBV18, the J call TRBJ1-6; the match to TRBD1 covers 7 bases. Trimming at V came to 5 bases and at J to 11 bases, leaving 9 bases not matched to a gene. Germline V gene sequence: CDR1 KGHSH, CDR2 LQKENI. The CDR3 covers 14 residues. The CDR3 nucleotides read TGTGCCAGCTCAGACAACAGGGGCCCGGCACCCCTCCACTTT. This sequence encodes CASSDNRGPAPLHF.

This chain connects TRBV30 to TRBJ2-5; 8 bases fit TRBD1. V gave up 3 bases and J gave up 5 bases; unmatched junction bases: 11. The CDR3 consists of 15 residues. Per germline, CDR1 GTSNPN and CDR2 SVGIG (reference sequence). CDR3 DNA sequence: TGTGCCTGGAGCGCGGGACAGGCTCTCCGGGAGACCCAGTACTTC. Translation gives CAWSAGQALRETQYF.

This clone was counted only a few times. The CDR3 sequence: CASRRLADYNEQFF. Here the CDR3 DNA reads TGTGCCAGCCGGCGACTAGCGGACTACAATGAGCAGTTCTTC. This chain uses TRBV9 with TRBJ2-1; 9 bases line up with TRBD2. The length of the CDR3 is 14 residues. Looked up from germline, CDR1 is SGDLS and CDR2 is YYNGEE. Trimming removed 7 bases from V and 3 bases from J; junction bases left unmatched: 5.

This clone was counted between two and nine times. The rearrangement links TRBV19 to TRBJ2-1; weak D call: TRBD2 (6 bases). This CDR3 contains 14 residues. V lost 3 bases and J lost 4, with 10 bases in between. Germline values: CDR1 LNHDA, CDR2 SQIVND (reference sequence). The DNA for the CDR3 is TGTGCCAGTAGTATGACCGGGGGTTACAATGAGCAGTTCTTC. Translation gives CASSMTGGYNEQFF.

This chain uses TRBV6-5 with TRBJ1-5; a possible D gene is TRBD1 (5 bases). Trimming left V 6 bases short and J 0 bases short, with 12 bases between. The CDR3 contains 15 residues. The germline gives CDR1 MNHEY, CDR2 SVGAGI. The CDR3: CASSPDSYSNQPQHF. The CDR3 DNA sequence: TGTGCCAGCAGCCCCGACAGCTATAGCAATCAGCCCCAGCATTTT.

This clone occurred a few times. This chain joins TRBV28 and TRBJ2-5; possibly TRBD1 for D (8 bases). CDR3 size: 14 residues. Trimming cost V 4 bases and J 4 bases, with 13 bases left between them. CDR1 is MDHEN and CDR2 is SYDVKM in the germline V gene. The CDR3 is CASSSDREGETQYF. The CDR3 region has the DNA TGTGCCAGCAGTTCGGACAGGGAGGGAGAGACCCAGTACTTC.

This clone was seen more than once but under ten times. The chain couples TRBV1 to TRBJ2-7; the table's D call of TRBD2 was not tested on the DNA. TRBV1 is an annotated pseudogene. The CDR3 runs 15 residues. The chain's CDR3 is CTSSQPTGLPYEQYF. In DNA form, the CDR3 reads TGCACCAGCAGCCAACCAACGGGACTACCCTACGAGCAGTACTTC.

V and J are TRBV30 and TRBJ1-5, with D possibly being TRBD1 (6 bases). Germline CDR1 is GTSNPN and CDR2 is SVGIG (reference sequence). Trimming pared 2 bases from V and 5 bases from J, leaving 10 bases between. The CDR3 loop spans 13 amino acids. Here the CDR3 DNA reads TGTGCCTGGAGTTTGGCAGGGGATCAGCCCCAGCATTTT. As protein: CAWSLAGDQPQHF.

In this sample, this clone turned up many times. The chain uses TRBV18 and TRBJ2-3; D gene ambiguous. V lost 0 bases to trimming and J lost 6 bases, with 10 bases between them. Germline values: CDR1 KGHSH, CDR2 LQKENI. The CDR3 has 14 residues. DNA for the CDR3: TGTGCCAGCTCACCACCCGCTTTCGGGGATACGCAGTATTTT. Encoded protein: CASSPPAFGDTQYF.

This chain uses TRBV9 with TRBJ2-5; TRBD2 matches at 8 bases. Germline CDR1 reads SGDLS; CDR2 reads YYNGEE. V lost 0 bases and J lost 5; bases outside the gene matches: 9. The CDR3 contains 16 residues. As DNA, the CDR3 is TGTGCCAGCAGCGTAGCTTGGGCGGGGGGCGATGAGACCCAGTACTTC. It specifies CASSVAWAGGDETQYF.

The chain has TRBV2 and TRBJ2-1; D is possibly TRBD1 (5 bases). In germline, CDR1 is SNHLY, CDR2 FYNNEI. This CDR3 is 15 amino acids long. Trimming shortened V by 0 bases and J by 1 base, and 7 bases separated the two germline ends. Here the CDR3 reads CASSEARDSYNEQFF. The CDR3 nucleotides are TGTGCCAGCAGTGAAGCCAGGGATTCCTACAATGAGCAGTTCTTC.

A few counts support this clone. The chain combines TRBV19 with TRBJ2-1; TRBD1 aligns across 11 bases. Per the germline V gene, CDR1 is LNHDA and CDR2 is SQIVND (reference sequence). The CDR3 has 18 amino acids. With V trimmed by 4 bases and J by 6 bases, 14 bases remained unmatched. The DNA for the CDR3 is TGTGCCAGTAGTAACCGGGACAGGGGGTTAAATTTGTTCAATGAGCAGTTCTTC. Translated, it gives CASSNRDRGLNLFNEQFF.

The V gene is TRBV28, the J gene TRBJ2-5; 7 bases line up with TRBD1. The junction had 6 bases not matched to a gene; V was cut back by 3 bases and J by 5 bases. Germline-derived CDR1 and CDR2 are MDHEN and SYDVKM. CDR3 length equals 14 residues. The CDR3 nucleotides read TGTGCCAGCAGTTTGGAGACAGGGACCGAGACCCAGTACTTC. This translates into CASSLETGTETQYF.

The V gene is TRBV5-1, the J gene TRBJ1-1, with TRBD1 identical over 8 bases. The CDR3 sequence is 14 residues long. The V gene end was trimmed by 5 bases and the J gene end by 0 bases; junction bases not matched to a gene: 3. The germline V gene has CDR1 SGHRS and CDR2 YFSETQ. CDR3 nucleotides: TGCGCCAGCAGGGTGACAGGGGTGAACACTGAAGCTTTCTTT. It codes for CASRVTGVNTEAFF.

This clone was counted between two and nine times. The chain combines TRBV7-7 with TRBJ2-1; 9 positions agree with TRBD2. Germline CDR1 and CDR2: SSHAT and FNYEAQ (reference sequence). Losses at the gene ends were 5 bases for V and 6 bases for J; bases not matched to a gene: 8. The CDR3 is 15 amino acids. CDR3 amino acids: CASSVGLAGTNEQFF. CDR3 DNA: TGTGCCAGCAGCGTCGGCCTAGCGGGAACCAATGAGCAGTTCTTC.

This rearrangement joins TRBV28 to TRBJ2-1; 9 bases agree with TRBD2. Trimming at V came to 6 bases and at J to 10 bases, leaving 10 bases not matched to a gene. Germline loops: CDR1 MDHEN, CDR2 SYDVKM. The CDR3 loop spans 14 amino acids. The CDR3 DNA reads as TGTGCCAGCAGGTCTATTAGCGGGAGTCGGGAGCAGTTCTTC. This gives the protein CASRSISGSREQFF. Filled out from reference TRBV28 and TRBJ2-1, the complete variable domain reads DVKVTQSSRYLVKRTGEKVFLECVQDMDHENMFWYRQDPGLGLRLIYFSYDVKMKEKGDIPEGYSVSREKKERFSLILESASTNQTSMYLCASRSISGSREQFFGPGTRLTVL.

Ten or more counts support this clone. This sequence joins TRBV29-1 and TRBJ2-1; D possibly corresponds to TRBD2 (6 bases). Germline V gene data show CDR1 as SQVTM and CDR2 as ANQGSEA. V lost 4 bases, J lost 6 bases, and 10 bases lay in between. The CDR3 has 12 residues. The CDR3 sequence: CSVGRDSNEQFF. The CDR3 nucleotides read TGCAGCGTTGGGAGGGATTCCAATGAGCAGTTCTTC.

The chain links TRBV21-1 to TRBJ2-3; TRBD1, the table's D call, lacks a check against the DNA. TRBV21-1 is designated a pseudogene. There are 16 residues in the CDR3. Written as DNA, the CDR3 is TGTGCCAGCAGCAAAGAGTCCGAGGGGGCCGCAGATACGCAGTATTTT. This gives the protein CASSKESEGAADTQYF.

The chain combines TRBV7-2 with TRBJ1-1; D ambiguous. The CDR3 contains 13 residues. Per germline, CDR1 SGHTA and CDR2 FQGNSA. V dropped 7 bases and J dropped 1 base, with 10 bases sitting between them. This CDR3 reads CASTRQPNTEAFF. In nucleotides, the CDR3 is TGTGCCAGCACGAGGCAGCCGAACACTGAAGCTTTCTTT.

The chain carries TRBV15 and TRBJ1-5, with 7 bases aligning to TRBD1. The CDR3 length is 15 residues. V lost 1 base and J lost 5; bases outside the gene matches: 5. CDR1 is LNHNV, CDR2 YYDKDF, per germline (reference sequence). In DNA, the CDR3 is TGTGCCACCAGCAGAGTTTTGACAGGGTATCAGCCCCAGCATTTT. Protein sequence: CATSRVLTGYQPQHF.

This chain links TRBV9 with TRBJ2-3; 7 bases agree with TRBD2. Germline V gene sequence: CDR1 SGDLS, CDR2 YYNGEE. The CDR3 covers 17 residues. V was pared by 3 bases and J by 3 bases, with 13 bases of the junction left unmatched. CDR3 sequence reads: CASSETPLAERTDTQYF. CDR3 sequence (DNA): TGTGCCAGCAGCGAGACCCCGCTAGCGGAGAGGACAGATACGCAGTATTTT.

In DNA, the CDR3 is TGTGCCAGCAGCCGGCTGGGGGGAACTGAAGCTTTCTTT. Encoded protein: CASSRLGGTEAFF. The chain carries TRBV6-4 and TRBJ1-1, with D possibly TRBD1 on 5 matching bases. This CDR3 contains 13 residues. V lost 6 bases and J 5 bases, leaving 13 bases between the germline ends. CDR1 and CDR2 (germline): MRHNA, SNTAGT.

This clone was seen a handful of times. The chain carries TRBV5-6 and TRBJ1-2, with D hard to call. Trimming shortened V by 4 bases and J by 3 bases, and 7 bases separated the two germline ends. CDR3 length: 12 residues. CDR1 and CDR2 from the germline V gene are SGHDT and YYEEEE. For the CDR3, the DNA is TGTGCCAGCAGCCGCACAGACTATGGCTACACCTTC. Translated: CASSRTDYGYTF.

The chain recombines TRBV9 with TRBJ1-2, with a possible D match to TRBD1 (5 bases). Trimming took off 4 bases at V and 8 bases at J, with 12 bases between the two ends. CDR3 length: 12 residues. Germline-derived CDR1 and CDR2 are SGDLS and YYNGEE. The DNA for the CDR3 is TGTGCCAGCAGCTCTCAGGGTTTGGGCTACACCTTC. This codes for CASSSQGLGYTF. Full variable domain (rest looked up from reference TRBV9 and TRBJ1-2): DSGVTQTPKHLITATGQRVTLRCSPRSGDLSVYWYQQSLDQGLQFLIQYYNGEERAKGNILERFSAQQFPDLHSELNLSSLELGDSALYFCASSSQGLGYTFGSGTRLTVV.

The chain links TRBV4-3 to TRBJ1-1, with D unclear. From germline, CDR1 is LGHNA and CDR2 YSLEER. This CDR3 comprises 15 residues. V was shortened by 1 base and J by 4 bases, with 13 bases between the two germline ends. This chain's CDR3 is CASSQVRVGGTEAFF. The CDR3 DNA reads TGCGCCAGCAGCCAAGTGAGGGTTGGAGGCACTGAAGCTTTCTTT.